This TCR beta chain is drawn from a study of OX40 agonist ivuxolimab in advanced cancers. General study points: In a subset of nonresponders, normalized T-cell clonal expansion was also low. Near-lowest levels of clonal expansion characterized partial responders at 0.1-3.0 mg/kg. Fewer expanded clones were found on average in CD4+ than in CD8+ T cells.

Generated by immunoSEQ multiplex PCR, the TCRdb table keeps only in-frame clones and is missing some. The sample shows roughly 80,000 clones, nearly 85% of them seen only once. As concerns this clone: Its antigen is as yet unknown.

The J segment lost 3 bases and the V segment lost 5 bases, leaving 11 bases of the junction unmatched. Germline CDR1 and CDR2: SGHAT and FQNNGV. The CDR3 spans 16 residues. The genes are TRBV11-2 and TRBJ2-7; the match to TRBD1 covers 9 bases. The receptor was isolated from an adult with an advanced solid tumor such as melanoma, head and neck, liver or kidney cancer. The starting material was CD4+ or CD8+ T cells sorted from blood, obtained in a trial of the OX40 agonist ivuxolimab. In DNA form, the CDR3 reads TGTGCCAGCAGCCTCCTGGGGACAGGGACGAACTACGAGCAGTACTTC. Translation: CASSLLGTGTNYEQYF. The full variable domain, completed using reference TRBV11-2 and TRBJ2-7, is EAGVAQSPRYKIIEKRQSVAFWCNPISGHATLYWYQQILGQGPKLLIQFQNNGVVDDSQLPKDRFSAERLKGVDSTLKIQPAKLEDSAVYLCASSLLGTGTNYEQYFGPGTRLTVT.